This T cell receptor (beta chain) is drawn from a study of regulatory T cells in long-lasting Graves disease. Study results and limitations: Among the persistent patients, thousands of public clonotypes were shared, more than the approximately 960 shared among new patients.

Time point described: newly diagnosed GD, antithyroid drugs for less than 3 months. Researchers made the TCR library from RNA that was extracted from PBMCs. Investigators prepared the TCR beta libraries by applying iRepertoire HTBI primers and Arm-PCR of CDR3 regions. From the multiplex PCR reads, TCRdb called clonotypes with MiXCR, one entry per CDR3 protein. This table holds about 560,000 distinct CDR3 sequences, about 16% found once. This clonotype was seen repeatedly, ten times or more. The antigen remains undetermined. The germline V gene has CDR1 SGHAT and CDR2 FQNNGV. The CDR3 spans 15 residues. V lost 5 bases, J lost 1 base, and 14 bases lay in between. In addition, the sample was reused for a study of T cells in Graves' hyperthyroidism and ophthalmopathy. That work adds: Ophthalmopathy onset followed model prediction by a median approximately 5.9 months.

The input for sequencing was peripheral blood mononuclear cells (PBMCs), taken at new diagnosis, from a patient treated with antithyroid drugs. This clonotype originated in a man aged 18 to 30 with Graves disease. V gene TRBV11-2 combines with J gene TRBJ1-1, with a tentative D call TRBD1 (6 bases). This CDR3 is CASSGHRTENTEAFF. The CDR3 nucleotides are TGTGCCAGCAGCGGACACAGGACAGAGAACACTGAAGCTTTCTTT.